This TCR beta chain was obtained from a study of T cell responses to AZD1222 COVID-19 vaccine. Only in-frame clones appear in the TCRdb table, and some are missing; sequencing was by immunoSEQ multiplex PCR. Here the sample spans 100,000 to 150,000 clones, roughly 87% being singletons. Study results and caveats: Seropositive AZD1222 recipients at baseline numbered only 6 or 7. Possibly, clonal diversity was underestimated; donors were largely white British and included more females. Nearly half of unique spike-specific TCRs reportedly avoided B.1.351 and B.1.1.7 mutated regions.

Comment on this clone: The antigen is undetermined.

Germline-derived CDR1 and CDR2 are GTSNPN and SVGIG (reference sequence). Trimming left V 6 bases short and J 4 bases short, with 12 bases between. The CDR3 is 12 residues long. The input for sequencing was peripheral blood, taken on day 0 of AZD1222 vaccination. This chain uses TRBV30 with TRBJ2-5, with D perhaps matching TRBD1 or TRBD2 (6 bases each). The TCR was taken from an adult in good health. The CDR3 sequence: CACEGGGETQYF. In nucleotides, the CDR3 is TGTGCCTGCGAGGGGGGTGGAGAGACCCAGTACTTC.